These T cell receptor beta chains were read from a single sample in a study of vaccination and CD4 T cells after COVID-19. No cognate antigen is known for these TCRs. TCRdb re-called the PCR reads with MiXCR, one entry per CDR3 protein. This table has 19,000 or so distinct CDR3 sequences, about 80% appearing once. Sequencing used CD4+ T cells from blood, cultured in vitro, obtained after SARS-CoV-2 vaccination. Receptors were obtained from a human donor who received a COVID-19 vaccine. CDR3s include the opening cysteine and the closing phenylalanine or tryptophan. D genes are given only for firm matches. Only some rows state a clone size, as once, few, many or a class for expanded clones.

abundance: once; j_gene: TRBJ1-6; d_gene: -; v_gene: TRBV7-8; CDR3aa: CASGLGGSRGSPLHF; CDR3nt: TGTGCCAGCGGCTTAGGGGGGAGTCGGGGTTCACCCCTCCACTTT
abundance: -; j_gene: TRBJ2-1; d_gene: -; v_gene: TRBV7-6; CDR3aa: CASSYGHGDNEQFF; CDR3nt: TGTGCCAGCAGCTACGGGCACGGCGACAATGAGCAGTTCTTC
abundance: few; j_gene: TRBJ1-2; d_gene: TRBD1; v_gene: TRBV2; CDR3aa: CASREDRGYGYTF; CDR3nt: TGTGCCAGCAGGGAAGACAGGGGCTATGGCTACACCTTC
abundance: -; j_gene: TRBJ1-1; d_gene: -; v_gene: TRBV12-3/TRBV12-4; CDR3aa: CASSLDSLLRQSLNTEAFF; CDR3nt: TGTGCCAGCAGCCTGGACAGCCTCCTTCGACAGTCACTCAACACTGAAGCTTTCTTT
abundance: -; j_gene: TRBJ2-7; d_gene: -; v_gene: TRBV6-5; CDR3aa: CASSSPRRGFLEQYF; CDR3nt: TGTGCCAGCAGTTCACCCCGACGGGGGTTCCTCGAGCAGTACTTC
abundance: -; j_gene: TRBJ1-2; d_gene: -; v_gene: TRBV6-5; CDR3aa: CASSYSRGTGGYTF; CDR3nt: TGTGCCAGCAGTTACAGCCGCGGTACCGGCGGCTACACCTTC
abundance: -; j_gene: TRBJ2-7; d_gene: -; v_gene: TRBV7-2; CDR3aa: CASSQQYSEQYF; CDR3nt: TGTGCCAGCAGCCAACAATACTCCGAGCAGTACTTC
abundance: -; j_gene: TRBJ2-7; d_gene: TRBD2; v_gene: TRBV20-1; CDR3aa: CSAVSGGGSSYEQYF; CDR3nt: TGCAGTGCAGTTAGCGGGGGGGGAAGCTCCTACGAGCAGTACTTC
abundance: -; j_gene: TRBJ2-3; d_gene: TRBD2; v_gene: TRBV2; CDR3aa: CASSPGTSRADTQYF; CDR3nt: TGTGCCAGCAGTCCCGGGACTAGCCGTGCAGATACGCAGTATTTT
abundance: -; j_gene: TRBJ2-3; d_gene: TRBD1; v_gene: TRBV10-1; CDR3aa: CASSLGTGWTDTQYF; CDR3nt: TGCGCCAGCAGCCTCGGGACAGGGTGGACAGATACGCAGTATTTT
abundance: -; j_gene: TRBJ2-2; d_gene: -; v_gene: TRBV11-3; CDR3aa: CASSLRRATGELFF; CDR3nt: TGTGCCAGCAGTCTAAGGAGGGCCACCGGGGAGCTGTTTTTT
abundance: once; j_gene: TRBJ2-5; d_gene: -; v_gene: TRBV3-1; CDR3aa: CASSDSPTGPGETQYF; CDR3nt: TGTGCCAGCAGCGATTCTCCCACAGGTCCTGGGGAGACCCAGTACTTC
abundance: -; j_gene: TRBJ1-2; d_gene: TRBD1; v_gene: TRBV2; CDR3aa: CASIFTTGGSFYGYTF; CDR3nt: TGTGCCAGCATATTCACAACAGGGGGCTCCTTCTATGGCTACACCTTC
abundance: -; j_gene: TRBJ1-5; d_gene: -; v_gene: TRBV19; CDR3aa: CASRPRFNSNQPQHF; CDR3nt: TGTGCCAGTAGACCCCGGTTTAATAGCAATCAGCCCCAGCATTTT
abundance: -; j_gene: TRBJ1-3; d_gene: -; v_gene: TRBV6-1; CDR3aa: CASSEAIGDPGNTIYF; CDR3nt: TGTGCCAGCAGTGAAGCGATTGGAGACCCTGGAAACACCATATATTTT
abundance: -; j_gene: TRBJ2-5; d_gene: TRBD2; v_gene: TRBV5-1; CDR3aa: CASSPTSGGTRTQETQYF; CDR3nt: TGCGCCAGCAGCCCCACGAGCGGGGGCACAAGGACACAAGAGACCCAGTACTTC
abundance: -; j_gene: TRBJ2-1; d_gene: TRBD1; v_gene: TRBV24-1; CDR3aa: CATSDDRGMRNEQFF; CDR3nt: TGTGCCACCAGTGATGACAGGGGGATGCGCAATGAGCAGTTCTTC
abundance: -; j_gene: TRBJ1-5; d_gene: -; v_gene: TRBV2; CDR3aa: CASMPESNQPQHF; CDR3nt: TGTGCCAGCATGCCCGAGAGCAATCAGCCCCAGCATTTT
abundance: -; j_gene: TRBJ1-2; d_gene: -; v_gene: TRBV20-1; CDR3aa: CSARDNTDGYTF; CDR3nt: TGCAGTGCTAGGGATAACACAGATGGCTACACCTTC
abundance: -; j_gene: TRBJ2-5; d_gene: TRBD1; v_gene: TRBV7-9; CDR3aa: CASSSSGGSRETQYF; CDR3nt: TGTGCCAGCAGCTCCTCAGGGGGCTCGAGAGAGACCCAGTACTTC
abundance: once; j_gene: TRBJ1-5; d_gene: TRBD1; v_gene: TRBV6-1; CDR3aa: CASSERTGGRSNQPQHF; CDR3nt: TGTGCCAGCAGTGAAAGGACAGGGGGCAGGAGCAATCAGCCCCAGCATTTT
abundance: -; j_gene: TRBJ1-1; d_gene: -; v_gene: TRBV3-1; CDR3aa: CASRGVGDTEAFF; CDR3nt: TGTGCCAGCAGAGGCGTGGGGGACACTGAAGCTTTCTTT
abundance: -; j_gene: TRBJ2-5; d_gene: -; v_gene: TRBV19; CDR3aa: CASSYPQRQETQYF; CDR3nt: TGTGCCAGTAGTTATCCGCAGAGACAAGAGACCCAGTACTTC
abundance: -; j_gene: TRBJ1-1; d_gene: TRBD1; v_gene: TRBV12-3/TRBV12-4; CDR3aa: CASSFRTGGGNTEAFF; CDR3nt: TGTGCCAGCAGTTTCCGGACAGGGGGCGGGAACACTGAAGCTTTCTTT
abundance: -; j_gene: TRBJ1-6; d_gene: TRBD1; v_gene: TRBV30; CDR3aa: CAWRRGTGGPPLHF; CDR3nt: TGTGCCTGGAGAAGGGGGACAGGAGGGCCACCCCTCCACTTT
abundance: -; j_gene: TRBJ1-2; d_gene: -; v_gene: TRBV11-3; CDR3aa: CASSSKWDGYTF; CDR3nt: TGTGCCAGCAGCTCAAAGTGGGATGGCTACACCTTC